The next 23 T cell receptor beta chains were all read from a single sample in a study of a mutant IDH1 vaccine in newly diagnosed glioma. Profiled with immunoSEQ multiplex PCR; TCRdb holds only in-frame clones, not every one. The data hold roughly 45,000 clones, with approximately 84% observed a single time. These receptors' targets are unknown. Time point described: week 23, last vaccination. Topical imiquimod was applied with each vaccine dose, which held 300 ug of mutant IDH1 20-mer peptide. Source: PBMCs, taken from a glioma patient whose treatment included an IDH1 peptide vaccine. These receptors were obtained from a woman aged 18-35 years with glioma. Some clones in this sample may be carry-over from other donors' samples.

The J gene is TRBJ2-2, the V gene TRBV18; a possible D gene is TRBD2 (6 bases). Trimming took 5 bases from V and 5 from J, leaving 18 bases between them. The CDR3 is 16 amino acids. Per the germline V gene, CDR1 is KGHSH and CDR2 is LQKENI. CDR3 sequence reads: CASSSGPPGSTGELFF. DNA for the CDR3: TGTGCCAGCTCATCTGGACCCCCCGGGAGTACCGGGGAGCTGTTTTTT.

The chain uses TRBV4-1 and TRBJ2-7; D may be TRBD1 (5 bases). The ends were cut back, 0 bases at V and 3 bases at J, with 9 bases in the middle. The CDR3 is made up of 14 amino acids. Germline CDR1 reads MGHRA; CDR2 reads YSYEKL. DNA for the CDR3: TGCGCCAGCAGCCAAGAATGGCAGGGCTACGAGCAGTACTTC. The encoded protein is CASSQEWQGYEQYF.

This clone appeared once. As DNA, the CDR3 is TGTGCCAGTAGTATGGGCGATACGCAGTATTTT. Amino acids: CASSMGDTQYF. The J gene is TRBJ2-3, the V gene TRBV19; D gene uncertain. The CDR3 is 11 residues long. The germline V gene has CDR1 LNHDA and CDR2 SQIVND (reference sequence). The V end was cut by 3 bases, the J end by 6 bases, with 4 bases between.

The chain recombines TRBV7-3 with TRBJ2-3; TRBD2 matches 14 bases. The CDR3 contains 17 residues. Germline values: CDR1 SGHTA, CDR2 FQGTGA. V shed 5 bases and J 4 bases; nucleotides not matched to a gene: 8. The CDR3 DNA follows: TGTGCCAGCAGCCCCCTGGGACTAGCGGGAGTGGCAGATACGCAGTATTTT. It codes for CASSPLGLAGVADTQYF.

The V gene is TRBV7-3, the J gene TRBJ2-2; D call uncertain. Germline lookup yields CDR1 SGHTA and CDR2 FQGTGA. The CDR3 has 13 residues. V lost 5 bases and J 7 bases, leaving 11 bases between the germline ends. The CDR3 DNA sequence: TGTGCCAGCAGCGCAAGGGTCGGCGGGGAGCTGTTTTTT. It translates to CASSARVGGELFF.

The genes are TRBV5-6 and TRBJ2-2; D is uncertain. This CDR3 contains 17 residues. Between the trimmed V and J ends, which lost 1 base and 4 bases, there was a span of 17 bases. Germline V CDR1 and CDR2: SGHDT, YYEEEE. DNA for the CDR3: TGTGCCAGCAGCTTGTCCGGGCTCCGATTCCCCACCGGGGAGCTGTTTTTT. Protein sequence: CASSLSGLRFPTGELFF.

In this sample, this clone turned up a few times. The chain employs TRBV25-1 and TRBJ2-3, with D possibly matching TRBD2 (5 bases). V was trimmed by 4 bases and J by 6 bases, leaving 11 bases between them. In germline, CDR1 is MGHDK, CDR2 SYGVNS. CDR3 length: 13 residues. CDR3 in amino acids: CASSASFFDTQYF. As DNA, the CDR3 is TGTGCCAGCAGTGCTAGCTTCTTTGATACGCAGTATTTT.

The gene calls are TRBV7-2 and TRBJ2-7; 7 nucleotides agree with TRBD2. Looked up from germline, CDR1 is SGHTA and CDR2 is FQGNSA. V lost 5 bases, J lost 2 bases, and 9 bases stayed unmatched. The CDR3 contains 15 residues. In nucleotides, the CDR3 is TGTGCCAGCAGCCCGAGCGGGGCTCTCACCTACGAGCAGTACTTC. It codes for CASSPSGALTYEQYF.

This chain connects TRBV4-3 to TRBJ2-1; 7 bases line up with TRBD2. The CDR3 is 16 amino acids. CDR1 is LGHNA and CDR2 is YSLEER in the germline V gene. V lost 0 bases to trimming and J lost 2 bases; unmatched junction nucleotides: 4. For the CDR3, the DNA is TGCGCCAGCAGCCAAGATACTAGCGATACCTACAATGAGCAGTTCTTC. Translated, it gives CASSQDTSDTYNEQFF.

The chain joins TRBV5-1 to TRBJ2-6; D is unclear. CDR3 size: 14 residues. Germline CDR1 reads SGHRS; CDR2 reads YFSETQ. Between the trimmed V and J ends, which lost 0 bases and 0 bases, there was a span of 1 base. The CDR3: CASSLGSGANVLTF. The DNA for the CDR3 is TGCGCCAGCAGCTTGGGCTCTGGGGCCAACGTCCTGACTTTC.

This rearrangement joins TRBV19 to TRBJ1-1; weak D call: TRBD1 (5 bases). The germline gives CDR1 LNHDA, CDR2 SQIVND (reference sequence). Between the trimmed V and J ends, which lost 9 bases and 8 bases, there was a span of 19 bases. The CDR3 has 13 amino acids. CDR3 in DNA: TGTGCCAGCACCCGGACAAGGTCCGGGGAAGCTTTCTTT. Protein product: CASTRTRSGEAFF.

J is TRBJ1-2 and V is TRBV6-1; 7 bases fit TRBD1. Germline CDR1 is MNHNS and CDR2 is SASEGT. The V segment lost 5 bases and the J segment 4 bases; nucleotides outside the gene matches: 4. CDR3 size: 13 residues. DNA of the CDR3: TGTGCCAGCAGTAGGGGGCTAAGCTATGGCTACACCTTC. Translation: CASSRGLSYGYTF.

This clone is termed medium-sized. The V call is TRBV15, the J call TRBJ1-2, with 8 bases matching TRBD1. Trimming took 0 bases from V and 4 from J; bases not matched to a gene: 10. The length of the CDR3 is 17 residues. Germline CDR1 and CDR2: LNHNV and YYDKDF (reference sequence). This CDR3 is CATSRDLLTDRVYGYTF. CDR3 coding DNA: TGTGCCACCAGCAGAGACCTTCTAACGGACAGGGTCTATGGCTACACCTTC. Using reference TRBV15 and TRBJ1-2 for the parts outside the CDR3, the full variable domain is DAMVIQNPRYQVTQFGKPVTLSCSQTLNHNVMYWYQQKSSQAPKLLFHYYDKDFNNEADTPDNFQSRRPNTSFCFLDIRSPGLGDTAMYLCATSRDLLTDRVYGYTFGSGTRLTVV.

The chain combines TRBV28 with TRBJ2-3, with TRBD2 identical over 11 bases. V shed 4 bases, J shed 2 bases, and the junction held 5 bases outside the gene matches. The CDR3 extends over 16 amino acids. Germline V gives CDR1 MDHEN, CDR2 SYDVKM. The CDR3 here is CASSSVSGGATDTQYF. The DNA for the CDR3 is TGTGCCAGCAGTTCGGTTAGCGGGGGGGCCACAGATACGCAGTATTTT.

This clone was observed a few times. This chain joins TRBV18 and TRBJ1-5; D gene uncertain. Trimming shortened V by 5 bases and J by 0 bases, and 8 bases separated the two germline ends. The CDR3 runs to 14 residues. The V gene's germline CDR1 is KGHSH and CDR2 LQKENI. The CDR3 loop is CASSVGLSNQPQHF. The CDR3 DNA reads TGTGCCAGCTCAGTGGGTCTTAGCAATCAGCCCCAGCATTTT.

J is TRBJ1-5 and V is TRBV23-1; unclear D gene. TRBV23-1 is an ORF, and what it does is uncertain. CDR3 length: 13 amino acids. V lost 1 base to trimming and J lost 7 bases, with 8 bases between them. CDR3 sequence: CASSQLTNQPQHF. The CDR3 DNA reads as TGCGCCAGCAGTCAATTGACCAACCAGCCCCAGCATTTT.

The chain uses TRBV9 and TRBJ2-3; perhaps D is TRBD1 or TRBD2 (7 bases each). Germline V lookup: CDR1 SGDLS, CDR2 YYNGEE. The V end was cut by 3 bases, the J end by 2 bases, with 22 bases between. The CDR3 is 18 residues long. CDR3 protein: CASSARQGGGGYTDTQYF. CDR3 nucleotide sequence: TGTGCCAGCAGCGCGAGACAGGGAGGGGGGGGCTACACAGATACGCAGTATTTT. Full variable domain (missing parts from reference TRBV9 and TRBJ2-3): DSGVTQTPKHLITATGQRVTLRCSPRSGDLSVYWYQQSLDQGLQFLIQYYNGEERAKGNILERFSAQQFPDLHSELNLSSLELGDSALYFCASSARQGGGGYTDTQYFGPGTRLTVL.

V and J are TRBV4-3 and TRBJ2-7, with 7 bases lining up with TRBD2. Germline CDR1 reads LGHNA; CDR2 reads YSLEER. The CDR3 contains 16 residues. V was pared by 4 bases and J by 0 bases, with 9 bases of the junction left unmatched. In DNA form, the CDR3 reads TGCGCCAGCAGCCGGGTGGCAGCGGGGTCCTCCTACGAGCAGTACTTC. Its translation: CASSRVAAGSSYEQYF.

Worth noting for this clone: A read error may produce the germline difference seen at one junction end. J is TRBJ1-2 and V is TRBV5-1; no clear D. CDR1 and CDR2 (germline): SGHRS, YFSETQ. The CDR3 has 11 residues. The DNA for the CDR3 is TGCGCCAGCAGCTTGGGGGCAGTCACCCACTTC. Translated, it gives CASSLGAVTHF.

The table lists this clone with a count of one. V usage is TRBV7-9 and J usage is TRBJ2-7, with no clear D. CDR1 is SEHNR and CDR2 is FQNEAQ in the germline V gene (reference sequence). With 5 bases removed from V and 3 bases from J, the gap between germline ends came to 14 bases. CDR3 length: 14 residues. In nucleotides, the CDR3 is TGTGCCAGCAGCCCCGCCGGGTCTCACTACGAGCAGTACTTC. Its protein is CASSPAGSHYEQYF.

The V and J genes are TRBV13 and TRBJ2-2; no definite D call. The germline CDR1 and CDR2 sequences are PRHDT and FYEKMQ (reference sequence). V was trimmed by 3 bases and J by 4 bases, leaving 0 bases between them. This CDR3 has 11 amino acids. The CDR3 nucleotides read TGTGCCAGCAGCTTCACCGGGGAGCTGTTTTTT. Its translation: CASSFTGELFF.

The chain joins TRBV30 to TRBJ1-5, with D perhaps matching TRBD1 (5 bases). CDR1 and CDR2 (germline): GTSNPN, SVGIG (reference sequence). The CDR3 runs 16 residues. Trimming stripped 0 bases from V and 2 bases from J, with 14 bases between. CDR3 sequence (DNA): TGTGCCTGGAGTGTGGGGGGGGGAAGTGGCAATCAGCCCCAGCATTTT. It yields the protein CAWSVGGGSGNQPQHF. Full variable domain (missing parts from reference TRBV30 and TRBJ1-5): SQTIHQWPATLVQPVGSPLSLECTVEGTSNPNLYWYRQAAGRGLQLLFYSVGIGQISSEVPQNLSASRPQDRQFILSSKKLLLSDSGFYLCAWSVGGGSGNQPQHFGDGTRLSIL.

The sample holds one count of this clone. V is TRBV27 and J is TRBJ2-3; D possibly uses TRBD1 or TRBD2 (7 bases each). The V gene lost 4 bases and the J gene lost 5 bases, with 16 bases spanning the gap. CDR1 is MNHEY, CDR2 SMNVEV, per germline (reference sequence). The CDR3 runs 15 residues. The CDR3 region has the DNA TGTGCCAGCAGTTCCCAGGGAGGGGGCCTAGATACGCAGTATTTT. Translation: CASSSQGGGLDTQYF.